The sequence of this T cell receptor (beta chain) was determined in a study of blood T cell repertoires in COVID-19. Germline V CDR1 and CDR2: LGHDT, YNNKEL (reference sequence). This CDR3 comprises 15 residues. Trimming stripped 1 base from V and 4 bases from J, with 13 bases between. Using immunoSEQ multiplex PCR, the repertoire was profiled, and TCRdb retains in-frame clones only, with some absent. The sample lists 60,000 to 75,000 clones, about three quarters occurring once. The chain has TRBV3-1 (or the pseudogene TRBV3-2) and TRBJ2-5; perhaps TRBD2 as D (6 bases). What was sequenced was peripheral blood. The clonotype originates from a woman of 80 years or more with acute or convalescent COVID-19. As DNA, the CDR3 is TGTGCCAGCAGCCAAGGGAGGGGCGGTATAGAGACCCAGTACTTC. This sequence encodes CASSQGRGGIETQYF.